These 11 T cell receptor beta chains share one sample of origin, sequenced in a study of T-cell reconstitution after alpha-beta-depleted transplantation in children (dated by TCRdb to the mid-2010s). Taken with the paper, the label for treatment or condition translates to: allogeneic hematopoietic cell transplantation with graft depleted of TCRalphabeta T cells and CD19 B cells. Libraries were made using PCR. The reads were generated on an Illumina HiSeq 2500. TCR library preparation used molecular barcoding, with unique molecular identifiers applied to normalize quantification of the TCRbeta repertoire. TCRdb itself trimmed the public reads at Q25 with fastp, ran MiXCR and retained productive beta chains. Entries are consolidated by CDR3 protein sequence, retaining the most common genes and DNA. Recorded for this sample are fewer than 750,000 distinct CDR3 sequences; over 20% of them occurred a single time. The leading ten clones occupy 36% of the sample.

This sample comprised PBMCs, obtained before TCRalphabeta/CD19-depleted stem cell transplant. The receptor source for this set is a boy younger than two with Wiskott-Aldrich syndrome, due to receive a stem cell transplant.

DNA of the CDR3: TGTGCCAGTAGTATAGACGGAGGTAGTCATCAGCCCCAGCATTTT. Translated, it gives CASSIDGGSHQPQHF. The J gene is TRBJ1-5, the V gene TRBV19; D unresolved. Trimming removed 0 bases at V and 5 bases at J, with 11 bases between. This CDR3 region has 15 residues. Germline assignment: CDR1 LNHDA and CDR2 SQIVND (reference sequence). Variable domain in full (rest from reference TRBV19 and TRBJ1-5): DGGITQSPKYLFRKEGQNVTLSCEQNLNHDAMYWYRQDPGQGLRLIYYSQIVNDFQKGDIAEGYSVSREKKESFPLTVTSAQKNPTAFYLCASSIDGGSHQPQHFGDGTRLSIL.

There are a few counts of this clonotype. The chain uses TRBV7-2 and TRBJ2-1; D is unclear. V dropped 1 base and J dropped 8 bases, with 15 bases sitting between them. Germline assignment: CDR1 SGHTA and CDR2 FQGNSA. This CDR3 region has 15 residues. CDR3 in amino acids: CASSLVARKPDEQFF. The DNA of the CDR3 is TGTGCCAGCAGCTTAGTCGCCCGGAAGCCCGATGAGCAGTTCTTC.

This clonotype has just a few counts. The chain carries TRBV7-3 and TRBJ2-7; TRBD1 matches at 8 bases. CDR1 is SGHTA and CDR2 is FQGTGA in the germline V gene. V was clipped by 5 bases and J by 2 bases; unmatched bases: 8. This CDR3 is 15 amino acids long. The DNA for the CDR3 is TGTGCCAGCAGCCCGGGGACAGGTCTTCCCTACGAGCAGTACTTC. It is translated as CASSPGTGLPYEQYF.

This clonotype was detected a few times. The genes are TRBV11-1 and TRBJ1-2; 10 bases line up with TRBD1. CDR3 size: 18 residues. Germline trimming cut 6 bases from V and 2 bases from J; bases unmatched to any gene: 15. In germline, CDR1 is SGHAT, CDR2 FQDESV (reference sequence). CDR3 in DNA: TGTGCCAGCAGTCCTTTACTCGTCCCGGGACAGGGGAACTATGGCTACACCTTC. Translation: CASSPLLVPGQGNYGYTF.

J is TRBJ2-7 and V is TRBV4-1, with D possibly being TRBD1 or TRBD2 (5 bases each). CDR1 and CDR2 from the germline V gene are MGHRA and YSYEKL. The CDR3 sequence is 15 residues long. Trimming stripped 3 bases from V and 2 bases from J, with 14 bases between. CDR3 residues: CASSQRDGKTYEQYF. CDR3 in DNA: TGCGCCAGCAGCCAGAGGGACGGGAAAACCTACGAGCAGTACTTC.

V gene TRBV29-1 combines with J gene TRBJ2-7, with 10 bases lining up with TRBD1. The CDR3 runs to 13 residues. Germline V gene sequence: CDR1 SQVTM, CDR2 ANQGSEA. Trimming at V came to 6 bases and at J to 5 bases, leaving 7 bases not matched to a gene. The CDR3 is CSVTTGGWDEQYF. The CDR3 nucleotides are TGCAGCGTGACGACAGGGGGCTGGGACGAGCAGTACTTC.

This clonotype was found a few times. This chain connects TRBV2 to TRBJ2-7, with 8 nucleotides matching TRBD1. V gave up 4 bases and J gave up 4 bases; unmatched junction bases: 6. Germline V CDR1 and CDR2: SNHLY, FYNNEI. The CDR3 is made up of 14 amino acids. CDR3 nucleotide sequence: TGTGCCAGCAGTGTCCCCCGGGACAGGTACGAGCAGTACTTC. This translates into CASSVPRDRYEQYF.

At least ten counts were recorded for this clonotype. The rearrangement uses TRBV5-5 and TRBJ2-1; the match to TRBD1 covers 8 bases. Germline V gives CDR1 SGHKS, CDR2 YYEKEE (reference sequence). The CDR3 contains 14 residues. V dropped 4 bases and J dropped 5; count of bases not matched to a gene: 5. CDR3 sequence: CASSQGAGNNEQFF. In nucleotides, the CDR3 is TGTGCCAGCAGCCAGGGGGCAGGTAACAATGAGCAGTTCTTC.

The chain carries TRBV5-1 and TRBJ1-1; D unclear. The CDR3 covers 15 residues. Germline V gives CDR1 SGHRS, CDR2 YFSETQ. Trimming removed 5 bases from V and 0 bases from J, with 14 bases in between. The CDR3: CASRKGQYMNTEAFF. Written as DNA, the CDR3 is TGCGCCAGCAGGAAAGGTCAGTACATGAACACTGAAGCTTTCTTT.

The sample holds a few counts of this clonotype. The V call is TRBV7-9, the J call TRBJ2-2; D remains ambiguous. The V gene's germline CDR1 is SEHNR and CDR2 FQNEAQ (reference sequence). CDR3 length: 12 amino acids. V was pared by 4 bases and J by 7 bases, with 7 bases between. CDR3 amino acids: CASSSIRGELFF. In nucleotides, the CDR3 is TGTGCCAGCAGCTCAATCCGCGGGGAGCTGTTTTTT.

This clonotype was observed a few times. The J gene is TRBJ1-5, the V gene TRBV3-1, with TRBD1 identical over 8 bases. The V segment lost 1 base and the J segment 4 bases; nucleotides outside the gene matches: 9. The CDR3 sequence is 17 residues long. Germline assignment: CDR1 LGHDT and CDR2 YNNKEL (reference sequence). As DNA, the CDR3 is TGTGCCAGCAGCCAAGGTTTAACGGGACAGGCAAATCAGCCCCAGCATTTT. Its protein product is CASSQGLTGQANQPQHF.